The 30 T cell receptor beta chains below were found in one sample sequenced in a study of cytomegalovirus exposure and HLA in healthy donors. Libraries were prepared by immunoSEQ multiplex PCR; TCRdb keeps only in-frame clonotypes and omits some of them. The repertoire holds some 120,000 clones, with roughly 95% as singletons. The sample consisted of PBMCs. Receptors originate from a man between 18 and 35 years old in good health and CMV-seronegative.

The chain combines TRBV28 with TRBJ1-1, with 10 bases lining up with TRBD1. The V and J ends lost 7 bases and 10 bases, in that order; junction bases with no gene match: 15. The CDR3 sequence is 15 residues long. The V gene's germline CDR1 is MDHEN and CDR2 SYDVKM. DNA of the CDR3: TGTGCCAGCACCTATTCCGGGACAGGGGTTTTTGGAGCTTTCTTT. It encodes CASTYSGTGVFGAFF.

The chain is built from TRBV27 and TRBJ2-6, with a weak D call TRBD1 (6 bases). Trimming took 7 bases from V and 3 from J, leaving 25 bases between them. The CDR3 covers 19 residues. CDR1 is MNHEY, CDR2 SMNVEV, per germline (reference sequence). In DNA, the CDR3 is TGTGCCAGCACCCTTAGTTGGGGGCTCGGTTTAGGTGGGGCCAACGTCCTGACTTTC. It specifies CASTLSWGLGLGGANVLTF.

The chain carries TRBV28 and TRBJ2-7, with TRBD2 matching over 11 bases. Germline V gene sequence: CDR1 MDHEN, CDR2 SYDVKM. The V gene end was trimmed by 5 bases and the J gene end by 5 bases; junction bases not matched to a gene: 8. The length of the CDR3 is 15 residues. The DNA for the CDR3 is TGTGCCAGCAGTCCTGGGACTAGCGGAGACAACGAGCAGTACTTC. Amino acid sequence: CASSPGTSGDNEQYF.

This clone was picked up one time. This sequence joins TRBV4-2 and TRBJ1-2; TRBD1 aligns across 8 bases. V was clipped by 0 bases and J by 4 bases; unmatched bases: 22. This CDR3 is 21 amino acids long. Germline lookup yields CDR1 LGHNA and CDR2 YNFKEQ. CDR3 in amino acids: CASSQDVLSRRESQGAYGYTF. CDR3 nucleotide sequence: TGTGCCAGCAGCCAAGATGTGCTTAGCAGGAGGGAATCCCAGGGGGCCTATGGCTACACCTTC.

The genes are TRBV9 and TRBJ2-1; tentative D call: TRBD1 (5 bases). Trimming took off 3 bases at V and 7 bases at J, with 17 bases between the two ends. The CDR3 runs 15 residues. Germline CDR1 reads SGDLS; CDR2 reads YYNGEE. CDR3 in amino acids: CASSGVETVVNEQFF. DNA for the CDR3: TGTGCCAGCAGCGGGGTGGAGACAGTTGTAAATGAGCAGTTCTTC.

This clone was picked up one time. This chain connects TRBV7-8 to TRBJ2-1; D gene ambiguous. In germline, CDR1 is SGHVS, CDR2 FQNEAQ. The germline V and J ends were trimmed by 5 bases and 9 bases, with 14 bases remaining between them. The CDR3 is 13 residues long. This CDR3 is CASSPVLDVEQFF. As DNA, the CDR3 is TGTGCCAGCAGCCCGGTCCTAGACGTTGAGCAGTTCTTC.

This chain connects TRBV7-9 to TRBJ2-1; 12 bases align to TRBD2. Germline V gives CDR1 SEHNR, CDR2 FQNEAQ (reference sequence). The CDR3 runs 19 residues. V was clipped by 0 bases and J by 1 base; unmatched bases: 7. The CDR3, as DNA: TGTGCCAGCAGCTTAGCGGGGCTAGCGGGAGGGAGATCCTACAATGAGCAGTTCTTC. This translates into CASSLAGLAGGRSYNEQFF.

This chain connects TRBV28 to TRBJ1-5; 8 bases fit TRBD1. The germline V gene encodes CDR1 MDHEN and CDR2 SYDVKM. V shed 5 bases and J 7 bases; nucleotides not matched to a gene: 10. The CDR3 is 15 amino acids. CDR3 amino acids: CASSAISGGIQPQHF. The CDR3 DNA is TGTGCCAGCAGTGCCATTTCAGGGGGCATACAGCCCCAGCATTTT. The full variable domain, completed using reference TRBV28 and TRBJ1-5, is DVKVTQSSRYLVKRTGEKVFLECVQDMDHENMFWYRQDPGLGLRLIYFSYDVKMKEKGDIPEGYSVSREKKERFSLILESASTNQTSMYLCASSAISGGIQPQHFGDGTRLSIL.

The chain links TRBV18 to TRBJ1-4, with D tentatively TRBD1 (5 bases). Per germline, CDR1 KGHSH and CDR2 LQKENI. Trimming pared 2 bases from V and 8 bases from J, leaving 12 bases between. The length of the CDR3 is 14 residues. The chain's CDR3 is CASSPARVGEKLFF. In DNA, the CDR3 is TGTGCCAGCTCACCAGCCAGGGTCGGGGAAAAACTGTTTTTT.

This sequence joins TRBV27 and TRBJ2-1; D unresolved. Deletions cut 7 bases from V and 6 bases from J, with 13 bases between. From germline, CDR1 is MNHEY and CDR2 SMNVEV (reference sequence). This CDR3 contains 13 residues. DNA of the CDR3: TGTGCCAGCACCCCCGTGAACAGCAATGAGCAGTTCTTC. It codes for CASTPVNSNEQFF.

The CDR3: CARSSLDPGVKLFF. DNA for the CDR3: TGTGCCAGAAGCTCCTTAGACCCGGGGGTAAAACTGTTTTTT. The gene calls are TRBV7-5 and TRBJ1-4. TRBV7-5 is a documented pseudogene. CDR3 size: 14 residues.

This rearrangement joins TRBV11-1 to TRBJ2-1; 8 bases agree with TRBD2. Germline-derived CDR1 and CDR2 are SGHAT and FQDESV (reference sequence). The CDR3 spans 16 residues. V lost 4 bases, J lost 6 bases, and 11 bases stayed unmatched. CDR3 region: CASSSTGLAVGNEQFF. Here the CDR3 DNA reads TGTGCCAGCAGCTCTACCGGACTAGCAGTAGGCAATGAGCAGTTCTTC.

This chain links TRBV6-5 with TRBJ2-3, with D perhaps matching TRBD1 (6 bases). CDR3 length equals 15 residues. The germline CDR1 and CDR2 sequences are MNHEY and SVGAGI. Between the trimmed V and J ends, which lost 7 bases and 7 bases, there was a span of 21 bases. This CDR3 is CASTPYNRAGNTQYF. The CDR3 DNA sequence: TGTGCCAGCACCCCCTATAACAGGGCAGGGAATACGCAGTATTTT.

The chain couples TRBV7-9 to TRBJ2-7; D may be TRBD2 (5 bases). The V gene's germline CDR1 is SEHNR and CDR2 FQNEAQ (reference sequence). Trimming cost V 3 bases and J 0 bases, with 12 bases left between them. The CDR3 sequence is 15 residues long. The DNA of the CDR3 is TGTGCCAGCAGCTTTGGGAGTGGGTCCTCCTACGAGCAGTACTTC. Translating gives CASSFGSGSSYEQYF.

The chain has TRBV27 and TRBJ2-7; TRBD2 agrees at 10 bases. CDR3 length: 14 amino acids. The V gene end was trimmed by 6 bases and the J gene end by 6 bases; junction bases not matched to a gene: 8. Germline V gene lookup returns CDR1 MNHEY and CDR2 SMNVEV (reference sequence). This CDR3 is CASSPGQRGGEQYF. For the CDR3, the DNA is TGTGCCAGCAGCCCAGGACAGCGGGGGGGCGAGCAGTACTTC.

The J gene is TRBJ2-7, the V gene TRBV9; the match to TRBD2 covers 11 bases. The junction had 6 bases not matched to a gene; V was cut back by 0 bases and J by 7 bases. Germline CDR1 reads SGDLS; CDR2 reads YYNGEE. CDR3 length equals 15 residues. This chain's CDR3 is CASSVGLAGTGEQYF. In DNA, the CDR3 is TGTGCCAGCAGCGTAGGACTAGCGGGAACGGGAGAGCAGTACTTC. The full variable domain, its missing parts supplied by reference TRBV9 and TRBJ2-7, is DSGVTQTPKHLITATGQRVTLRCSPRSGDLSVYWYQQSLDQGLQFLIQYYNGEERAKGNILERFSAQQFPDLHSELNLSSLELGDSALYFCASSVGLAGTGEQYFGPGTRLTVT.

The genes are TRBV19 and TRBJ1-1; D is ambiguous. Trimming took 4 bases from V and 2 from J, leaving 8 bases between them. Germline V CDR1 and CDR2: LNHDA, SQIVND (reference sequence). CDR3 size: 13 residues. The CDR3 loop is CASSRSRNTEAFF. CDR3 bases: TGTGCCAGTAGTAGGAGTCGTAACACTGAAGCTTTCTTT.

The rearrangement uses TRBV6-5 and TRBJ2-3, with D tentatively TRBD2 (6 bases). The CDR3 extends over 15 amino acids. Germline loops: CDR1 MNHEY, CDR2 SVGAGI. Trimming removed 7 bases from V and 2 bases from J, with 16 bases in between. CDR3 sequence reads: CASTRRAGNTDTQYF. The CDR3 nucleotides read TGTGCCAGCACCAGGAGGGCGGGAAACACAGATACGCAGTATTTT.

V gene TRBV6-5 combines with J gene TRBJ1-1; D uncertain. Germline V gene data show CDR1 as MNHEY and CDR2 as SVGAGI. The CDR3 is 14 amino acids. Trimming cost V 5 bases and J 8 bases, with 18 bases left between them. CDR3 region: CASSQVSTVSEAFF. CDR3 DNA sequence: TGTGCCAGCAGTCAGGTCTCGACCGTATCAGAAGCTTTCTTT.

The chain recombines TRBV14 with TRBJ2-3; D gene uncertain. The V end was cut by 4 bases, the J end by 2 bases, with 7 bases between. The CDR3 covers 13 residues. Germline CDR1 and CDR2: SGHDN and FVKESK. The CDR3 DNA is TGTGCCAGCAGCCCTTTCGTCACAGATACGCAGTATTTT. Its protein is CASSPFVTDTQYF.

The rearrangement links TRBV10-3 to TRBJ1-2, with TRBD1 matching 8 bases. From germline, CDR1 is ENHRY and CDR2 SYGVKD. J was trimmed by 8 bases and V by 2 bases; bases with no gene match: 13. The CDR3 is 16 amino acids. For the CDR3, the DNA is TGTGCCATCAGTGAGCCAGGACAGGGTCGGACGGGGGGCTACACCTTC. Translation: CAISEPGQGRTGGYTF.

V usage is TRBV14 and J usage is TRBJ1-5, with no clear D. The length of the CDR3 is 16 residues. In germline, CDR1 is SGHDN, CDR2 FVKESK. V lost 3 bases and J lost 0, with 12 bases in between. CDR3 nucleotide sequence: TGTGCCAGCAGCCATGATGGAGACTATAGCAATCAGCCCCAGCATTTT. This gives the protein CASSHDGDYSNQPQHF. The whole variable domain, remainder taken from reference TRBV14 and TRBJ1-5, is EAGVTQFPSHSVIEKGQTVTLRCDPISGHDNLYWYRRVMGKEIKFLLHFVKESKQDESGMPNNRFLAERTGGTYSTLKVQPAELEDSGVYFCASSHDGDYSNQPQHFGDGTRLSIL.

The chain is built from TRBV11-2 and TRBJ2-6; D uncertain. The CDR3 covers 16 residues. In germline, CDR1 is SGHAT, CDR2 FQNNGV. Trimming left V 3 bases short and J 4 bases short, with 13 bases between. CDR3 region: CASSLQALKGANVLTF. In DNA, the CDR3 is TGTGCCAGCAGCTTGCAGGCCTTGAAGGGGGCCAACGTCCTGACTTTC.

The genes are TRBV30 and TRBJ2-1; 7 positions match TRBD2. Trimming cost V 0 bases and J 4 bases; bases outside gene matches: 24. CDR1 and CDR2 (germline): GTSNPN, SVGIG (reference sequence). The CDR3 runs 21 residues. The CDR3 nucleotides read TGTGCCTGGAGTGTCATTTCATCAGGCTCAAAGACTAGCCGGTTATACAATGAGCAGTTCTTC. This sequence encodes CAWSVISSGSKTSRLYNEQFF.

The CDR3 loop is CASSEVGTSVQETQYF. The CDR3 coding sequence is TGTGCCAGCAGTGAAGTCGGGACTAGCGTACAAGAGACCCAGTACTTC. The chain links TRBV2 to TRBJ2-5; 10 bases map to TRBD2. The CDR3 extends over 16 amino acids. V shed 1 base, J shed 2 bases, and the junction held 4 bases outside the gene matches. Germline loops: CDR1 SNHLY, CDR2 FYNNEI.

The chain couples TRBV6-1 to TRBJ2-7; 9 nucleotides line up with TRBD2. V lost 4 bases to trimming and J lost 2 bases; unmatched junction nucleotides: 15. This CDR3 spans 18 amino acids. The germline gives CDR1 MNHNS, CDR2 SASEGT. This CDR3 reads CASSGRRSSGRPAYEQYF. The CDR3 nucleotides read TGTGCCAGCAGTGGTCGACGGAGCAGCGGGAGGCCCGCCTACGAGCAGTACTTC.

J is TRBJ2-1 and V is TRBV4-3, with a possible D match to TRBD1 (6 bases). This CDR3 comprises 14 residues. Germline V CDR1 and CDR2: LGHNA, YSLEER. V lost 0 bases and J lost 6, with 9 bases in between. The DNA for the CDR3 is TGCGCCAGCAGCCAAGACAGGGGCTCCAATGAGCAGTTCTTC. Translated, it gives CASSQDRGSNEQFF.

The chain is built from TRBV19 and TRBJ1-1; D possibly corresponds to TRBD1 (5 bases). CDR1 is LNHDA and CDR2 is SQIVND in the germline V gene (reference sequence). There are 15 residues in the CDR3. Trimming stripped 3 bases from V and 2 bases from J, with 13 bases between. The CDR3 region has the DNA TGTGCCAGTAGTATTTCCCCGACAGCCAACACTGAAGCTTTCTTT. This gives the protein CASSISPTANTEAFF.

This sequence joins TRBV14 and TRBJ2-3, with 10 nucleotides matching TRBD1. V shed 1 base and J 2 bases; nucleotides not matched to a gene: 6. This CDR3 is 17 amino acids long. Germline CDR1 and CDR2: SGHDN and FVKESK. CDR3 residues: CASSQAPGQGPTDTQYF. The CDR3, as DNA: TGTGCCAGCAGCCAAGCCCCGGGACAGGGGCCCACAGATACGCAGTATTTT.

This sequence joins TRBV28 and TRBJ2-7; possible D gene TRBD1, 7 bases. The V gene's germline CDR1 is MDHEN and CDR2 SYDVKM. The CDR3 is 18 amino acids. Trimming removed 3 bases at V and 2 bases at J, with 23 bases between. The CDR3 sequence: CASSFRGVFGGPAYEQYF. For the CDR3, the DNA is TGTGCCAGCAGTTTCAGGGGGGTGTTTGGAGGGCCTGCCTACGAGCAGTACTTC. The whole variable domain, filled in from reference TRBV28 and TRBJ2-7, reads DVKVTQSSRYLVKRTGEKVFLECVQDMDHENMFWYRQDPGLGLRLIYFSYDVKMKEKGDIPEGYSVSREKKERFSLILESASTNQTSMYLCASSFRGVFGGPAYEQYFGPGTRLTVT.